This is a list of T cell receptor beta chains from one sample in a study of blood T cell repertoires in COVID-19. Profiled with immunoSEQ multiplex PCR; TCRdb holds only in-frame clones, not every one. This sample carries some 240,000 clones, approximately 81% of them seen once, and the ten largest clones take about 6.9%. Sequences were obtained from PBMCs or T cells enriched from blood (not recorded which). The receptors derive from a woman in her fifties or sixties who had been exposed to COVID-19. The CDR3 runs from the conserved cysteine through the conserved F or W. Each record gives: J gene, CDR3 length, clone size, V gene, D gene, CDR3 protein, CDR3 DNA. A D gene is named only where the DNA matches it firmly. A row's size may be missing; if present it is once, few, many or a size class.

J gene: TRBJ1-1; CDR3 length: 14; clone size: .; V gene: TRBV11-2; D gene: .; CDR3 protein: CASSFGSATPEAFF; CDR3 DNA: TGTGCCAGCAGCTTCGGGAGCGCAACCCCTGAAGCTTTCTTT
J gene: TRBJ2-3; CDR3 length: 14; clone size: .; V gene: TRBV5-1; D gene: TRBD2; CDR3 protein: CASTSSGGTDTQYF; CDR3 DNA: TGCGCCAGCACTTCTAGCGGGGGTACAGATACGCAGTATTTT
J gene: TRBJ1-2; CDR3 length: 14; clone size: .; V gene: TRBV19; D gene: TRBD1; CDR3 protein: CASSVVRGDYGYTF; CDR3 DNA: TGTGCCAGTAGCGTCGTCAGGGGGGACTATGGCTACACCTTC
J gene: TRBJ2-7; CDR3 length: 13; clone size: .; V gene: TRBV19; D gene: .; CDR3 protein: CASSTVPQYEQYF; CDR3 DNA: TGTGCCAGTAGTACCGTCCCTCAGTACGAGCAGTACTTC
J gene: TRBJ2-1; CDR3 length: 15; clone size: .; V gene: TRBV27; D gene: TRBD1; CDR3 protein: CASSLQGARENEQFF; CDR3 DNA: TGTGCCAGCAGCTTACAGGGGGCGAGGGAAAATGAGCAGTTCTTC
J gene: TRBJ1-2; CDR3 length: 13; clone size: .; V gene: TRBV19; D gene: .; CDR3 protein: CASSLDYSYGYTF; CDR3 DNA: TGTGCCAGTAGTCTTGACTACTCCTATGGCTACACCTTC
J gene: TRBJ1-2; CDR3 length: 14; clone size: .; V gene: TRBV7-8; D gene: TRBD1; CDR3 protein: CASSFGQASGGYTF; CDR3 DNA: TGTGCCAGCAGCTTCGGACAGGCCTCTGGGGGCTACACCTTC
J gene: TRBJ2-7; CDR3 length: 19; clone size: .; V gene: TRBV19; D gene: TRBD2; CDR3 protein: CASSIMGQGGSHQSYEQYF; CDR3 DNA: TGTGCCAGTAGTATAATGGGCCAGGGAGGGTCCCACCAATCCTACGAGCAGTACTTC
J gene: TRBJ2-7; CDR3 length: 12; clone size: once; V gene: TRBV7-2; D gene: .; CDR3 protein: CASSLLMSEQYF; CDR3 DNA: TGTGCCAGCAGCTTACTTATGTCCGAGCAGTACTTC
J gene: TRBJ1-5; CDR3 length: 15; clone size: .; V gene: TRBV19; D gene: .; CDR3 protein: CASSTLLGVGQPQHF; CDR3 DNA: TGTGCCAGTAGTACCCTTCTGGGAGTCGGGCAGCCCCAGCATTTT
J gene: TRBJ2-3; CDR3 length: 17; clone size: .; V gene: TRBV27; D gene: .; CDR3 protein: CASSRQQGLGDTDTQYF; CDR3 DNA: TGTGCCAGCAGTCGGCAACAGGGTCTGGGGGACACAGATACGCAGTATTTT
J gene: TRBJ2-6; CDR3 length: 17; clone size: .; V gene: TRBV19; D gene: .; CDR3 protein: CASSLTGNPSGANVLTF; CDR3 DNA: TGTGCCAGTAGTTTGACAGGTAACCCCTCTGGGGCCAACGTCCTGACTTTC
J gene: TRBJ2-7; CDR3 length: 18; clone size: .; V gene: TRBV5-1; D gene: .; CDR3 protein: CASSLVGRPGGLTDEQYF; CDR3 DNA: TGCGCCAGCAGCTTGGTTGGAAGGCCCGGAGGTTTGACCGACGAGCAGTACTTC
J gene: TRBJ2-3; CDR3 length: 16; clone size: once; V gene: TRBV28; D gene: TRBD1; CDR3 protein: CATSTGTGSSTDTQYF; CDR3 DNA: TGTGCCACCTCCACCGGGACAGGTTCTAGCACAGATACGCAGTATTTT
J gene: TRBJ1-1; CDR3 length: 15; clone size: .; V gene: TRBV5-1; D gene: .; CDR3 protein: CASSKLQGLNTEAFF; CDR3 DNA: TGCGCCAGCAGCAAGCTACAGGGCTTGAACACTGAAGCTTTCTTT
J gene: TRBJ2-3; CDR3 length: 13; clone size: .; V gene: TRBV29-1; D gene: TRBD1; CDR3 protein: CSVDRTGTDTQYF; CDR3 DNA: TGCAGCGTTGATAGGACAGGTACAGATACGCAGTATTTT
J gene: TRBJ2-1; CDR3 length: 15; clone size: .; V gene: TRBV2; D gene: .; CDR3 protein: CASSDPGGPYNEQFF; CDR3 DNA: TGTGCCAGCAGTGACCCGGGCGGGCCCTACAATGAGCAGTTCTTC
J gene: TRBJ1-4; CDR3 length: 15; clone size: .; V gene: TRBV5-1; D gene: .; CDR3 protein: CASSSTVVPNEKLFF; CDR3 DNA: TGCGCCAGCAGCTCGACAGTTGTACCTAATGAAAAACTGTTTTTT
J gene: TRBJ1-1; CDR3 length: 15; clone size: .; V gene: TRBV5-5; D gene: .; CDR3 protein: CASSLGGHLNTEAFF; CDR3 DNA: TGTGCCAGCAGCTTGGGGGGACACCTGAACACTGAAGCTTTCTTT
J gene: TRBJ2-7; CDR3 length: 16; clone size: .; V gene: TRBV5-4; D gene: TRBD1; CDR3 protein: CASSPSGTGSSYEQYF; CDR3 DNA: TGTGCCAGCAGCCCCTCGGGGACAGGGAGTTCCTACGAGCAGTACTTC
J gene: TRBJ2-3; CDR3 length: 16; clone size: .; V gene: TRBV24-1; D gene: .; CDR3 protein: CATSVGTSPPRDTQYF; CDR3 DNA: TGTGCCACCAGTGTCGGGACATCCCCACCGAGGGATACGCAGTATTTT
J gene: TRBJ1-5; CDR3 length: 15; clone size: .; V gene: TRBV2; D gene: .; CDR3 protein: CASSDSPGVGQPQHF; CDR3 DNA: TGTGCCAGCAGTGATTCACCGGGAGTAGGGCAGCCCCAGCATTTT
J gene: TRBJ2-1; CDR3 length: 14; clone size: .; V gene: TRBV28; D gene: .; CDR3 protein: CASGVQSSYNEQFF; CDR3 DNA: TGTGCCAGCGGCGTACAGAGCTCCTACAATGAGCAGTTCTTC
J gene: TRBJ1-1; CDR3 length: 13; clone size: .; V gene: TRBV10-2; D gene: .; CDR3 protein: CASSEGRLIEAFF; CDR3 DNA: TGCGCCAGCAGTGAGGGGCGTCTTATAGAAGCTTTCTTT
J gene: TRBJ1-4; CDR3 length: 15; clone size: .; V gene: TRBV7-2; D gene: TRBD1; CDR3 protein: CASSLEAGGVEKLFF; CDR3 DNA: TGTGCCAGCAGCTTAGAGGCAGGGGGCGTTGAAAAACTGTTTTTT
J gene: TRBJ2-3; CDR3 length: 15; clone size: .; V gene: TRBV6-6; D gene: .; CDR3 protein: CASSFRGSGTDTQYF; CDR3 DNA: TGTGCCAGCAGTTTCAGGGGATCGGGGACAGATACGCAGTATTTT
J gene: TRBJ2-7; CDR3 length: 16; clone size: .; V gene: TRBV5-1; D gene: TRBD1; CDR3 protein: CASSLGGTGSSYEQYF; CDR3 DNA: TGCGCCAGCAGCTTGGGGGGGACAGGGAGCTCCTACGAGCAGTACTTC
J gene: TRBJ1-2; CDR3 length: 12; clone size: few; V gene: TRBV24-1; D gene: .; CDR3 protein: CATSDSIYGYTF; CDR3 DNA: TGTGCCACCAGTGATTCCATCTATGGCTACACCTTC
J gene: TRBJ2-3; CDR3 length: 16; clone size: .; V gene: TRBV7-9; D gene: TRBD1; CDR3 protein: CASSSKTGKSTDTQYF; CDR3 DNA: TGTGCCAGCAGTTCTAAGACAGGGAAAAGCACAGATACGCAGTATTTT
J gene: TRBJ1-1; CDR3 length: 14; clone size: .; V gene: TRBV6-5; D gene: .; CDR3 protein: CASIIDRLNTEAFF; CDR3 DNA: TGTGCCAGCATTATTGACAGGCTGAACACTGAAGCTTTCTTT
J gene: TRBJ1-2; CDR3 length: 16; clone size: .; V gene: TRBV5-8; D gene: .; CDR3 protein: CASSLVGSFGGYGYTF; CDR3 DNA: TGTGCCAGCAGCTTGGTTGGCAGCTTCGGAGGCTATGGCTACACCTTC
J gene: TRBJ1-2; CDR3 length: 15; clone size: .; V gene: TRBV2; D gene: .; CDR3 protein: CASSEEFQTGYGYTF; CDR3 DNA: TGTGCCAGCAGTGAAGAGTTCCAAACGGGATATGGCTACACCTTC
J gene: TRBJ1-4; CDR3 length: 16; clone size: .; V gene: TRBV19; D gene: TRBD1; CDR3 protein: CASSMATGGGGEKLFF; CDR3 DNA: TGTGCCAGTAGTATGGCGACAGGGGGCGGAGGTGAAAAACTGTTTTTT
J gene: TRBJ2-5; CDR3 length: 16; clone size: once; V gene: TRBV29-1; D gene: .; CDR3 protein: CSVSLLSGGAKETQYF; CDR3 DNA: TGCAGCGTTAGTCTTCTTTCTGGGGGGGCTAAAGAGACCCAGTACTTC
J gene: TRBJ1-1; CDR3 length: 15; clone size: .; V gene: TRBV28; D gene: .; CDR3 protein: CASSFPGHLNTEAFF; CDR3 DNA: TGTGCCAGCAGTTTTCCGGGACACCTAAACACTGAAGCTTTCTTT
J gene: TRBJ1-1; CDR3 length: 15; clone size: once; V gene: TRBV6-5; D gene: .; CDR3 protein: CASSYSNRGSTEAFF; CDR3 DNA: TGTGCCAGCAGTTACTCGAATCGGGGGAGCACTGAAGCTTTCTTT
J gene: TRBJ1-2; CDR3 length: 14; clone size: .; V gene: TRBV5-6; D gene: TRBD1; CDR3 protein: CASSSDRGAYGYTF; CDR3 DNA: TGTGCCAGCAGCTCCGACAGGGGGGCCTATGGCTACACCTTC
J gene: TRBJ1-3; CDR3 length: 18; clone size: .; V gene: TRBV7-9; D gene: .; CDR3 protein: CASSPRRLTELSGNTIYF; CDR3 DNA: TGTGCCAGCAGCCCGAGACGGTTGACAGAGCTCTCTGGAAACACCATATATTTT
J gene: TRBJ1-4; CDR3 length: 15; clone size: once; V gene: TRBV6-5; D gene: .; CDR3 protein: CASSYPVRTNEKLFF; CDR3 DNA: TGTGCCAGCAGTTACCCCGTGAGGACTAATGAAAAACTGTTTTTT
J gene: TRBJ1-5; CDR3 length: 13; clone size: .; V gene: TRBV12-3/TRBV12-4; D gene: TRBD1; CDR3 protein: CASSPGGGQPQHF; CDR3 DNA: TGTGCCAGCAGCCCGGGAGGGGGCCAGCCCCAGCATTTT
J gene: TRBJ2-5; CDR3 length: 18; clone size: few; V gene: TRBV2; D gene: TRBD2; CDR3 protein: CASSELIGTSGNQETQYF; CDR3 DNA: TGTGCCAGCAGTGAATTAATCGGGACTAGCGGCAACCAAGAGACCCAGTACTTC